This TCR beta chain is drawn from a study of shared clonotypes between healthy human individuals. Across the whole study: A few men and a couple of women, aged 18 to 49, were donors. Notes on the study in general: Compared with memory subsets, naive subsets generally had larger estimated richness. Represented diversity (both genetic and exposure-history) was limited by the small number of donors.

Donors, without exception, were Caucasian adults residing in Nashville, Tennessee. The CDR3 extends over 15 amino acids. Germline V gives CDR1 SGDLS, CDR2 YYNGEE. Between the trimmed V and J ends, which lost 0 bases and 1 base, there was a span of 10 bases. A word on this clone: Its target is not known.

TCRdb keeps only in-frame clones here, not all; method: immunoSEQ multiplex PCR. The sample shows some 1,600,000 clones, 95% to 99% of them seen only once. The genes are TRBV9 and TRBJ1-1; D is uncertain. Sample: naive CD4+ T cells sorted from blood. Subset: CD45RA+ positively selected. This sequence was found in a young man in good health. This CDR3 is CASSVVSGTNTEAFF. CDR3 DNA sequence: TGTGCCAGCAGCGTAGTTTCGGGAACGAACACTGAAGCTTTCTTT.